The present entry profiles one T cell receptor (beta chain) with its context. Its antigen remains unidentified. Base-call qualities are not available, and no considerably larger clone is one nucleotide away. The tumors sampled were post-treatment primary, local recurrence and metastasis specimens taken from patients with a poor prognosis. Including the terminal cysteine and phenylalanine, the CDR3 comprises 17 residues. Only CDR3 DNA remains: 51 bases, in frame from the first base. Trimming removed 4 bases from V and 7 bases from J; the gene matches leave 12 bases unexplained. The germline V gene provides CDR1 MDHEN and CDR2 SYDVKM. TCR beta chain CDR3 regions were immunosequenced using the ImmunoSEQ Assay (Adaptive Biotechnologies). For the original study's pipeline: The ImmunoSEQ Analyzer platform was used to export TCRB rearrangements, read counts, read proportions and gene usage. T-cell clonality was calculated on productive rearrangements as 1 minus Pielou's evenness. Clonal space homeostasis binned clonotypes as rare, small, medium, large or hyperexpanded (0.01 to 1 of the repertoire). TCR productive clonality was compared across immune clusters C1, C2 and C3 using the Wilcoxon rank sum test. TCRdb obtained this table from immuneACCESS and retained in-frame rearrangements with V and J assigned. These tables miss some clones; where compared with another copy, unresolved V genes account for less than half of the shortfall, and the remainder is unexplained. V and J calls and clone size are as listed in that table; D and trimming were resolved from the DNA. Recorded for this sample are about 10,000 clones; about 72% of them occurred a single time. In total, the top ten clones hold more than 15% of the sample.

This sample was included in a study of the immune and genomic landscape of osteosarcoma (dated by TCRdb to 2018 to 2020). The study in broad terms: The overall cohort comprised fewer than 55 pediatric and adult patients with high-grade osteosarcoma, with a median age at diagnosis of 25 to 35 years (range about 5-90). The cohort was enriched for poor-risk disease, as unfavorable pathologic response to standard therapy was shown in under 80% of the cohort and 67% of the cohort were deceased. In the overall cohort, around three fifths of patients were male, and localized disease at diagnosis was presented by about 77% of patients. Osteosarcoma specimens were profiled with whole genome, RNA and T-cell receptor sequencing plus immunohistochemistry and reverse phase protein arrays so that immunogenic potential could be defined. To characterize the osteosarcoma immunogenomic landscape, TCR sequencing results were integrated with transcriptome, protein array and immunostaining data. The goal of the study was to explain why immune checkpoint inhibitors have shown limited clinical activity in osteosarcoma. Each of a few patients provided two samples from the same tumor site. The investigation overall reported the following: In five cases a single hyperexpanded clone dominated the repertoire, and each of those five cases had fewer than 100 T-cell clonotypes. Sample size was not determined by any statistical method, because osteosarcoma is rare and all possible samples were collected. Although TCR productive clonality was higher in the immune-hot C3 cluster than in the cold C1 cluster, TCR productive clonality was still low overall. Matched blood was collected from only two patients, alongside the frozen tumor specimens. Clonality benchmarks came from external normal skin and healthy peripheral blood data rather than matched normal tissue. Overall, productive TCR clonality was low, with a mean of 0.09 and a maximum of 0.3, which suggests limited clonal expansion of T cells.

Source material: osteosarcoma tumor tissue from the lung. In this chain, TRBV28 is recombined with TRBJ2-1, and TRBD1 aligns with 11 junction nucleotides. This clonotype was obtained from a human donor with osteosarcoma. The base sequence is TGTGCCAGCAGTTCTGCTCCAGGACAGGGGGCGGGGAATGAGCAGTTCTTC. This sequence encodes CASSSAPGQGAGNEQFF.